This T cell receptor beta chain was recovered during a study of CD4 and CD8 cells across lung adenocarcinoma regions (dated by TCRdb to the late 2010s). Regarding the research as a whole: The study examined intratumor heterogeneity of the T cell receptor repertoire by comparing tumor centers with tumor margins.

Patients with localized lung adenocarcinoma, a subtype of non-small cell lung cancer, were used as donors. The samples were taken from the centers of localized lung adenocarcinomas. For TCR repertoire analysis, CD4+ T cells from tumor tissue were profiled apart from CD8+ T cells. Concerning this clonotype itself: What this receptor recognizes is not known. Base-call qualities are not available, and no considerably larger clone is one nucleotide away.

The CDR3 has 14 amino acids, counting the end cysteine and phenylalanine. Of all the DNA, just the CDR3 is kept, 42 bases in frame from base 1. V is pared back by 1 base and J by 0 bases, with 4 bases lying between the germline termini. The library was prepared using PCR. Sequencing relied on a HiSeq X Ten. Through fastp at Q25 and MiXCR, TCRdb rebuilt clones from the public reads, retaining in-frame beta chains. Rows merge per CDR3 protein into single entries with the most common DNA and genes. Here the sample has about 5,000 distinct CDR3 sequences; under 80% occur a single time. The top ten clonotypes cover roughly a quarter of the sample.

The TCR originated in a female donor with lung adenocarcinoma. The CD4 and CD8 labels of this study may be unreliable. Material: CD4+ T cells from the center of a lung tumor. The sample's cell subset or site, from its label and the paper: tumor center region. The rearranged segments are TRBV12-3 or TRBV12-4 and TRBJ2-4; the D gene cannot be resolved reliably. In nucleotides, the sequence is TGTGCCAGCAGTTTAGGATTAGCCAAAAACATTCAGTACTTC. This sequence encodes CASSLGLAKNIQYF.